Each of the 30 T cell receptor beta chains below was sequenced from the same sample in a study of blood T cell repertoires in COVID-19. Produced via immunoSEQ multiplex PCR; TCRdb's table is partial and in-frame only. Here the sample spans 55,000 to 85,000 clones, about 86% being singletons. The sequenced material came from peripheral blood. The receptors shown here come from a human donor in a cohort sampled during active COVID-19.

The rearrangement joins TRBV6-2 or TRBV6-3 to TRBJ2-7; 15 bases are shared with TRBD2. The V gene end was trimmed by 5 bases and the J gene end by 3 bases; junction bases not matched to a gene: 5. The length of the CDR3 is 16 residues. CDR1 MNHEY and CDR2 SVGEGT come from the germline V gene. The chain's CDR3 is CASSDGTSGGNYEQYF. DNA of the CDR3: TGTGCCAGCAGTGATGGGACTAGCGGGGGGAACTACGAGCAGTACTTC.

The rearrangement links TRBV2 to TRBJ2-7, with TRBD2 identical over 7 bases. The CDR3 loop spans 12 amino acids. In germline, CDR1 is SNHLY, CDR2 FYNNEI. Germline trimming cut 2 bases from V and 7 bases from J; bases unmatched to any gene: 2. In nucleotides, the CDR3 is TGTGCCAGCAGTGAATGGGGGGGGGAGCAGTACTTC. Translated: CASSEWGGEQYF.

The V call is TRBV5-8, the J call TRBJ2-7; possible D gene TRBD2, 7 bases. This CDR3 comprises 15 residues. Trimming cost V 4 bases and J 3 bases, with 17 bases left between them. Looked up from germline, CDR1 is SGHTS and CDR2 is YDEGEE. The chain's CDR3 is CASSPEGGGGYEQYF. The CDR3 DNA reads as TGTGCCAGCAGCCCCGAGGGGGGGGGCGGCTACGAGCAGTACTTC.

The chain is built from TRBV27 and TRBJ2-7, with 9 bases matching TRBD1. The germline V gene encodes CDR1 MNHEY and CDR2 SMNVEV (reference sequence). The CDR3 covers 15 residues. The V and J ends lost 6 bases and 3 bases, in that order; junction bases with no gene match: 9. In nucleotides, the CDR3 is TGTGCCAGCAGCAAAACGGGACAGGGAGTCTACGAGCAGTACTTC. Protein: CASSKTGQGVYEQYF.

The V gene is TRBV15, the J gene TRBJ2-3, with 8 bases aligning to TRBD2. This CDR3 is 15 amino acids long. CDR1 and CDR2 from the germline V gene are LNHNV and YYDKDF (reference sequence). V shed 0 bases and J 2 bases; nucleotides not matched to a gene: 1. CDR3 sequence: CATSRDGLATDTQYF. DNA for the CDR3: TGTGCCACCAGCAGAGATGGACTAGCCACAGATACGCAGTATTTT.

This clone was seen a single time. This chain uses TRBV24-1 with TRBJ2-7; possibly TRBD1 for D (6 bases). The germline V gene encodes CDR1 KGHDR and CDR2 SFDVKD. The CDR3 consists of 18 residues. Trimming left V 9 bases short and J 0 bases short, with 26 bases between. CDR3 DNA sequence: TGTGCCACCGTTAACGCGCGAGGACAGATTGACAGCTCCTACGAGCAGTACTTC. This codes for CATVNARGQIDSSYEQYF.

As regards this clone: At one end the junction does not follow the germline gene, possibly because of a read error. This chain uses TRBV6-5 with TRBJ2-2, with unresolved D. The germline V gene encodes CDR1 MNHEY and CDR2 SVGAGI. There are 15 residues in the CDR3. In nucleotides, the CDR3 is TGTGCCAGCAGTGACTCAGAGACGAACACCGGGGAGCTGTTTTTT. The encoded protein is CASSDSETNTGELFF.

This clone was recorded once. The genes are TRBV10-3 and TRBJ2-6, with TRBD1 identical over 8 bases. V gave up 2 bases and J gave up 2 bases; unmatched junction bases: 2. The germline V gene encodes CDR1 ENHRY and CDR2 SYGVKD. This CDR3 comprises 16 residues. This chain's CDR3 is CAISETDRAGANVLTF. For the CDR3, the DNA is TGTGCCATCAGTGAGACGGACAGGGCTGGGGCCAACGTCCTGACTTTC.

This clone was seen a few times. This chain connects TRBV6-6 to TRBJ2-7; weak D call: TRBD1 (6 bases). The CDR3 covers 14 residues. CDR1 is MNHNY, CDR2 SVGAGI, per germline (reference sequence). Trimming left V 4 bases short and J 2 bases short, with 12 bases between. The CDR3 loop is CASSSSRTAYEQYF. The CDR3 nucleotides read TGTGCCAGCAGTTCATCTCGGACAGCCTACGAGCAGTACTTC.

This chain connects TRBV6-6 to TRBJ2-7; D call uncertain. CDR3 length equals 12 residues. Germline CDR1 reads MNHNY; CDR2 reads SVGAGI (reference sequence). V was shortened by 6 bases and J by 6 bases, with 12 bases between the two germline ends. CDR3 sequence: CASRRFGGEQYF. The DNA of the CDR3 is TGTGCCAGCAGACGATTTGGCGGCGAGCAGTACTTC.

This clone was observed once. J is TRBJ2-7 and V is TRBV4-2; D gene uncertain. The CDR3 length is 15 residues. Germline V gives CDR1 LGHNA, CDR2 YNFKEQ. Trimming stripped 1 base from V and 2 bases from J, with 12 bases between. The CDR3 here is CASSQGSTGTYEQYF. CDR3 bases: TGTGCCAGCAGCCAAGGGTCTACGGGTACCTACGAGCAGTACTTC.

This chain links TRBV18 with TRBJ2-7; D not certain. Trimming left V 3 bases short and J 0 bases short, with 9 bases between. Germline-derived CDR1 and CDR2 are KGHSH and LQKENI. There are 14 residues in the CDR3. The CDR3 loop is CASSPGLGSYEQYF. DNA of the CDR3: TGTGCCAGCTCACCGGGCCTCGGCTCCTACGAGCAGTACTTC.

The chain has TRBV25-1 and TRBJ1-4, with 10 bases lining up with TRBD1. The V gene's germline CDR1 is MGHDK and CDR2 SYGVNS. The V and J ends lost 2 bases and 1 base, in that order; junction bases with no gene match: 1. This CDR3 region has 16 residues. CDR3 bases: TGTGCCAGCAGTGAAGGACAGGGGGTAACTAATGAAAAACTGTTTTTT. This sequence encodes CASSEGQGVTNEKLFF. Full variable domain (outside the CDR3, taken from reference TRBV25-1 and TRBJ1-4): EADIYQTPRYLVIGTGKKITLECSQTMGHDKMYWYQQDPGMELHLIHYSYGVNSTEKGDLSSESTVSRIRTEHFPLTLESARPSHTSQYLCASSEGQGVTNEKLFFGSGTQLSVL.

The genes are TRBV3-1 (or the pseudogene TRBV3-2) and TRBJ1-4; 10 nucleotides match TRBD1. The germline CDR1 and CDR2 sequences are LGHDT and YNNKEL (reference sequence). The CDR3 is 17 residues long. J gave up 8 bases and V 4 bases, and 13 bases lay outside the gene matches. CDR3 bases: TGTGCCAGCAGCCCAAGTCACATGGGGACAGGGGAAGAAAAACTGTTTTTT. Its translation: CASSPSHMGTGEEKLFF.

This clone showed up just once. The gene calls are TRBV5-4 and TRBJ2-7, with D possibly matching TRBD2 (6 bases). This CDR3 spans 15 amino acids. CDR1 and CDR2 (germline): SGHNT, YYREEE (reference sequence). V dropped 5 bases and J dropped 0 bases, with 15 bases sitting between them. The CDR3 is CASSQEAGSSYEQYF. The CDR3 DNA reads TGTGCCAGCAGTCAAGAGGCGGGGTCCTCCTACGAGCAGTACTTC.

The chain uses TRBV6-5 and TRBJ1-2; D ambiguous. CDR3 length: 15 amino acids. V was shortened by 6 bases and J by 4 bases, with 18 bases between the two germline ends. Germline loops: CDR1 MNHEY, CDR2 SVGAGI. The CDR3 bases are TGTGCCAGCAGCTCCCGAGGGCGCAGCATCTATGGCTACACCTTC. As protein: CASSSRGRSIYGYTF.

This rearrangement joins TRBV6-5 to TRBJ2-4; D gene uncertain. The CDR3 consists of 12 residues. Germline V gene data show CDR1 as MNHEY and CDR2 as SVGAGI. The V end was cut by 4 bases, the J end by 5 bases, with 6 bases between. CDR3 residues: CASSSSQNIQYF. The DNA of the CDR3 is TGTGCCAGCAGTTCTTCCCAAAACATTCAGTACTTC.

The chain couples TRBV2 to TRBJ1-5, with 8 positions matching TRBD1. Trimming took 5 bases from V and 2 from J; bases not matched to a gene: 5. The CDR3 is 15 amino acids. The germline V gene has CDR1 SNHLY and CDR2 FYNNEI. DNA of the CDR3: TGTGCCAGCAGTCCTCAGGGGGCAGGCAATCAGCCCCAGCATTTT. This gives the protein CASSPQGAGNQPQHF.

The chain is built from TRBV19 and TRBJ2-1; 9 bases are shared with TRBD2. CDR3 size: 14 residues. Losses at the gene ends were 10 bases for V and 4 bases for J; bases not matched to a gene: 8. Germline V gene sequence: CDR1 LNHDA, CDR2 SQIVND (reference sequence). CDR3 sequence reads: CATISGGPYNEQFF. CDR3 in DNA: TGTGCCACTATTAGCGGGGGACCATACAATGAGCAGTTCTTC.

The rearrangement links TRBV6-5 to TRBJ1-2, with D possibly TRBD1 on 5 matching bases. CDR1 MNHEY and CDR2 SVGAGI come from the germline V gene. V was clipped by 6 bases and J by 4 bases, with 15 bases between them. The length of the CDR3 is 14 residues. The CDR3: CASRAGAGVYGYTF. CDR3 coding DNA: TGTGCCAGCAGGGCCGGGGCGGGGGTCTATGGCTACACCTTC.

V gene TRBV6-2 or TRBV6-3 combines with J gene TRBJ2-7; D is ambiguous. Trimming cost V 1 base and J 1 base, with 5 bases left between them. Germline assignment: CDR1 MNHEY and CDR2 SVGEGT. This CDR3 comprises 13 residues. The CDR3 nucleotides read TGTGCCAGCAGTTACTTAGTATCCTACGAGCAGTACTTC. Amino acid sequence: CASSYLVSYEQYF.

This chain joins TRBV3-1 (or the pseudogene TRBV3-2) and TRBJ2-3; D is unresolved. Looked up from germline, CDR1 is LGHDT and CDR2 is YNNKEL (reference sequence). The CDR3 loop spans 16 amino acids. V was pared by 0 bases and J by 0 bases, with 10 bases between. Here the CDR3 DNA reads TGTGCCAGCAGCCAAGATTTAGCTACTAGCACAGATACGCAGTATTTT. Translated, it gives CASSQDLATSTDTQYF.

The rearrangement joins TRBV4-3 to TRBJ2-7; 8 bases match TRBD2. The trim removed 4 bases at V and 0 bases at J, leaving 2 bases unmatched. The CDR3 runs 14 residues. The V gene's germline CDR1 is LGHNA and CDR2 YSLEER. The CDR3 nucleotides are TGCGCCAGCAGCCGAGGGACTAGCTCCTACGAGCAGTACTTC. This codes for CASSRGTSSYEQYF.

This clone showed up just once. The J gene is TRBJ2-7, the V gene TRBV6-5, with D perhaps TRBD1 (6 bases). CDR3 length: 13 amino acids. CDR1 is MNHEY and CDR2 is SVGAGI in the germline V gene. V was clipped by 4 bases and J by 6 bases, with 13 bases between them. The CDR3 nucleotides read TGTGCCAGCAGTTGGGGGACAAGGCGCGAGCAGTACTTC. This encodes CASSWGTRREQYF.

This chain connects TRBV5-6 to TRBJ2-5; TRBD2 matches at 8 bases. After removal of 5 bases from V and 4 bases from J, the junction contained 4 bases not matched to a gene. The germline V gene has CDR1 SGHDT and CDR2 YYEEEE. There are 13 residues in the CDR3. The CDR3 nucleotides read TGTGCCAGCAGTAGGGCGGGGGGAGAGACCCAGTACTTC. Amino acids: CASSRAGGETQYF.

The rearrangement joins TRBV6-6 to TRBJ2-1; 8 bases are shared with TRBD2. V lost 5 bases, J lost 14 bases, and 5 bases stayed unmatched. CDR1 MNHNY and CDR2 SVGAGI come from the germline V gene (reference sequence). This CDR3 has 11 residues. The CDR3 spells CASSRGGEKFF. CDR3 nucleotide sequence: TGTGCCAGCAGTCGGGGGGGGGAAAAGTTCTTC.

The genes are TRBV29-1 and TRBJ2-1, with 8 nucleotides matching TRBD1. V shed 6 bases and J 3 bases; nucleotides not matched to a gene: 1. The V gene's germline CDR1 is SQVTM and CDR2 ANQGSEA. The CDR3 is 12 amino acids. Here the CDR3 reads CSVGQGYNEQFF. The DNA for the CDR3 is TGCAGCGTAGGACAGGGCTACAATGAGCAGTTCTTC.

The chain is built from TRBV19 and TRBJ2-2; D call uncertain. The CDR3 covers 12 residues. Deletions cut 4 bases from V and 4 bases from J, with 4 bases between. Germline values: CDR1 LNHDA, CDR2 SQIVND (reference sequence). The CDR3 spells CASSRATGELFF. CDR3 in DNA: TGTGCCAGTAGTAGGGCCACCGGGGAGCTGTTTTTT.

V gene TRBV29-1 combines with J gene TRBJ1-2; D remains unclear. With 4 bases removed from V and 1 base from J, the gap between germline ends came to 4 bases. The germline V gene encodes CDR1 SQVTM and CDR2 ANQGSEA. This CDR3 contains 11 residues. In nucleotides, the CDR3 is TGCAGCGTTGTCATTAACTATGGCTACACCTTC. Translating it yields CSVVINYGYTF.

This chain connects TRBV5-8 to TRBJ2-5; 7 bases agree with TRBD2. The trim removed 6 bases at V and 8 bases at J, leaving 16 bases unmatched. CDR1 is SGHTS and CDR2 is YDEGEE in the germline V gene. The length of the CDR3 is 15 residues. For the CDR3, the DNA is TGTGCCAGCACCCTGGGGGGGGGACTAATGGCTACCCAGTACTTC. This codes for CASTLGGGLMATQYF.